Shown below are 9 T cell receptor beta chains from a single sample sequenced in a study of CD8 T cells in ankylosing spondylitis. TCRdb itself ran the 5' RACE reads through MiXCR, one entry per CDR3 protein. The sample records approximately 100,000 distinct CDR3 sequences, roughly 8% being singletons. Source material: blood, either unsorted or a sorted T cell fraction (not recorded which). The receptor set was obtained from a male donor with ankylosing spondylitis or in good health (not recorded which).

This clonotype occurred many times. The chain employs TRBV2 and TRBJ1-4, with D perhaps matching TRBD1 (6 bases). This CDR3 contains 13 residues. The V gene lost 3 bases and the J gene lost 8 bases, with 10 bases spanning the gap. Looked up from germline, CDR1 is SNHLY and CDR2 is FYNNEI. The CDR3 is CASSDGQGEKLFF. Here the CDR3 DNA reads TGTGCCAGCAGTGACGGGCAGGGGGAAAAACTGTTTTTT. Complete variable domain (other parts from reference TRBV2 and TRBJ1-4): EPEVTQTPSHQVTQMGQEVILRCVPISNHLYFYWYRQILGQKVEFLVSFYNNEISEKSEIFDDQFSVERPDGSNFTLKIRSTKLEDSAMYFCASSDGQGEKLFFGSGTQLSVL.

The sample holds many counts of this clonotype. The CDR3 protein is CASSTSQGPTYEQYF. For the CDR3, the DNA is TGTGCCAGCAGCACGAGTCAGGGACCTACCTACGAGCAGTACTTC. V usage is TRBV7-6 and J usage is TRBJ2-7, with D tentatively TRBD1 or TRBD2 (5 bases each). The CDR3 spans 15 residues. V was cut by 5 bases and J by 2 bases, with 16 bases left in between. Looked up from germline, CDR1 is SGHVS and CDR2 is FNYEAQ.

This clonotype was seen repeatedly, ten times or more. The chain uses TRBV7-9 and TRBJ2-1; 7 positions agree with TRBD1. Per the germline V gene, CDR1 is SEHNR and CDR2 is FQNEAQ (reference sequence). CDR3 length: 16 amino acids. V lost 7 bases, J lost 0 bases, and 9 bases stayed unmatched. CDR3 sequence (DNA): TGTGCCAGCACCAAGGGGGCTACCCTCTCCTACAATGAGCAGTTCTTC. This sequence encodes CASTKGATLSYNEQFF. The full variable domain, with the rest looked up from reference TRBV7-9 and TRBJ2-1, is DTGVSQNPRHKITKRGQNVTFRCDPISEHNRLYWYRQTLGQGPEFLTYFQNEAQLEKSRLLSDRFSAERPKGSFSTLEIQRTEQGDSAMYLCASTKGATLSYNEQFFGPGTRLTVL.

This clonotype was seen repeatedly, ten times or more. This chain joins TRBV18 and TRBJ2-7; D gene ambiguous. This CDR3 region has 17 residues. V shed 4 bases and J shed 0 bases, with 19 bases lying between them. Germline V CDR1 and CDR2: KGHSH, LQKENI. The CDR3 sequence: CASSLLKASFSSYEQYF. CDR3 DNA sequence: TGTGCCAGCTCACTCCTGAAAGCCTCTTTTAGCTCCTACGAGCAGTACTTC.

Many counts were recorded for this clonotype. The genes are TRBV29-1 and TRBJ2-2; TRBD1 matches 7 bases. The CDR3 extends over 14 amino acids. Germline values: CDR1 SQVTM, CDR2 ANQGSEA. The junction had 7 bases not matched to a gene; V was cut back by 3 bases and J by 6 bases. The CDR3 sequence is CSVDVTGYPGELFF. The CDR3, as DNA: TGCAGCGTTGACGTGACAGGGTATCCCGGGGAGCTGTTTTTT.

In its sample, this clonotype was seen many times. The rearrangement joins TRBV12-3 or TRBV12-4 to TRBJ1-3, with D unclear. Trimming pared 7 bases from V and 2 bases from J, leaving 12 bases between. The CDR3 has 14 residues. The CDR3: CASIRTAAGNTIYF. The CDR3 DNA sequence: TGTGCCAGCATTAGGACGGCCGCTGGAAACACCATATATTTT.

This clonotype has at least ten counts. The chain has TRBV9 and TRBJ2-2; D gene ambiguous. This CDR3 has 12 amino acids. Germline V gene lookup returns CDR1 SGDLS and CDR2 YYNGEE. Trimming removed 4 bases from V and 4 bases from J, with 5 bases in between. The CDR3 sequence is CASSPFTGELFF. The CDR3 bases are TGTGCCAGCAGCCCGTTCACCGGGGAGCTGTTTTTT.

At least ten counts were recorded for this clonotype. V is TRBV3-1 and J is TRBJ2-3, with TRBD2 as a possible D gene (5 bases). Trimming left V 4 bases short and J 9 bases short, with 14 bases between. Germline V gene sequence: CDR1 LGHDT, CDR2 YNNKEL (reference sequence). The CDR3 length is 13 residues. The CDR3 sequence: CASSPRGPGTQYF. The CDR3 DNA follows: TGTGCCAGCAGCCCTCGGGGTCCAGGAACGCAGTATTTT.

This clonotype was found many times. In DNA, the CDR3 is TGTGCCAGCAGATGGGACAGGGGGGAATACAATGAGCAGTTCTTC. Residues: CASRWDRGEYNEQFF. The chain has TRBV12-3 or TRBV12-4 and TRBJ2-1; TRBD1 matches at 11 bases. The V and J ends lost 6 bases and 4 bases, in that order; junction bases with no gene match: 5. The CDR3 has 15 amino acids.